This TCR beta chain was retrieved from a study of OX40 agonist ivuxolimab in advanced cancers. The study, taken as a whole, reports: Clonal expansion in partial responders at 0.1-3.0 mg/kg ranked among the lowest.

The data were produced by immunoSEQ multiplex PCR, yet TCRdb's version contains in-frame clones alone and is incomplete. Among about 93,000 clones listed, 92% were seen once. Regarding this clone: Its antigen is unidentified.

Germline trimming cut 5 bases from V and 6 bases from J; bases unmatched to any gene: 3. The CDR3 consists of 14 residues. Germline-derived CDR1 and CDR2 are SGHTA and FQGNSA. The source of this sequence is an adult with an advanced solid tumor such as melanoma, head and neck, liver or kidney cancer. The material was CD4+ or CD8+ T cells sorted from blood, obtained in a trial of the OX40 agonist ivuxolimab. V is TRBV7-2 and J is TRBJ2-3, with TRBD2 matching over 12 bases. CDR3 in DNA: TGTGCCAGCAGCACGGGACTAGCGGGCGATACGCAGTATTTT. It specifies CASSTGLAGDTQYF. Full variable domain (outside the CDR3, taken from reference TRBV7-2 and TRBJ2-3): GAGVSQSPSNKVTEKGKDVELRCDPISGHTALYWYRQSLGQGLEFLIYFQGNSAPDKSGLPSDRFSAERTGGSVSTLTIQRTQQEDSAVYLCASSTGLAGDTQYFGPGTRLTVL.